The present entry profiles one T cell receptor (beta chain) with its context. Its antigen is not yet known. Per-base qualities were not stored, and no clone one base away is much larger. The V end loses 4 bases and the J end loses 7 bases, and a stretch of 24 bases separates them. CDR1 and CDR2, looked up from the germline V gene, are SGHRS and YFSETQ. The CDR3 holds 16 amino acids from the cysteine to the phenylalanine. Of all the DNA, just the CDR3 is kept, 48 bases in frame from base 1. This sample stems from a study of identical twins (TCRdb year 2016). Some background on the complete study: TCR alpha and beta repertoires from monozygotic twins, unrelated adults of various ages and cord blood were deep-sequenced to test whether fetal clonotypes persist. To rule out contamination, the twin experiments were replicated at different times with different library preparation protocols. Broader findings and caveats from the paper: Invariant T cells such as MAIT and iNKT could partly confound zero-insertion analyses, though diverse VJ usage argued against this for most clonotypes. In monozygotic twins, out-of-frame TCR alpha sharing was systematically underestimated by recombination models, although the models agreed with sharing between unrelated individuals. Abundant cord blood beta clonotypes had fewer insertions, young adult naive repertoires showed a similar but weaker trend, and memory repertoires showed no such trend. Because the same donors could not be followed over many years, the conclusions relied on cross-sectional statistical analysis. A weaker excess of twin sharing was found in beta out-of-frame sequences because the signal-to-noise ratio was lowered by fewer shared sequences. Compared with coincidental sharing between unrelated individuals, out-of-frame TCR alpha sequences shared between twins had an excess of sequences with low generation probability.

Every donor in the study was a healthy Caucasian. The researchers also sequenced three unrelated adults who were not twins: a male aged 18 to 30, a male aged 50 to 60, and a female aged 50 to 60. Using Miltenyi CD45RO+ enrichment and human naive T-cell isolation kits, memory (CD45RO+) and naive T cells were isolated from PBMC. Preparation of the library involved 5' RACE. TCRdb names Illumina HiSeq 2000 as the instrument used. Template switching introduced a universal primer binding site; the final cDNA contained a unique molecular identifier, enabling accurate counting of TCR cDNA molecules. First-strand cDNA for TCR alpha and beta chains was synthesized from specific primers in the conserved constant-segment region. To control for contamination, each cDNA library was double barcoded with a SMART-Mk sample barcode plus Illumina barcodes. Two successive PCR steps introduced TruSeq adapter sequences along with Illumina sample barcodes. The Illumina HiSeq platform was used with custom primers to sequence TCR alpha and beta cDNA libraries. In the source study's methods: MiGEC was used to process raw reads and extract unique molecular identifiers, and MiXCR was used to find CDR3 positions. Recombination models were inferred per individual with the repgenHMM and IGoR tools using an EM algorithm. Shared clonotype analysis was performed with the tcR package in R, normalizing sharing by the product of cloneset sizes. To study raw recombination free of thymic and clonal selection effects, out-of-frame nonproductive sequences were analyzed. TCRdb's own reprocessing of the public reads used fastp at Q25 and MiXCR and kept productive beta chains. One record per CDR3 amino acid sequence lists the most common genes and DNA. V and J calls and clone size were set by TCRdb, not the authors. In this sample the table shows 400,000 to 500,000 distinct CDR3 sequences, about 18% of which occur a single time. The ten largest clones capture approximately 12% of the sample.

This TCR was sampled from a man aged 50-60 years in good health. The sample comprised naive T cells sorted from blood. The sample's cell subset or site label, decoded: cells isolated with a human naive T-cell isolation kit. In this chain, TRBV5-1 is recombined with TRBJ2-7, with TRBD2 tentatively as D gene (6 bases match). The sequenced DNA is TGCGCCAGCAGCACCAATTTTGGACGGGGGTTTGAAGAGCAGTACTTC. This codes for CASSTNFGRGFEEQYF.